This entry lists 29 T cell receptor beta chains sequenced from one sample in a study of blood T cell repertoires in COVID-19. Repertoires were generated with immunoSEQ multiplex PCR, while TCRdb's copy carries only in-frame clones and drops some. The data show 130,000 to 150,000 clones, approximately 81% seen once. The sequenced sample was PBMCs or T cells enriched from blood (not recorded which). These receptors all stem from a man aged 40-49 years with acute COVID-19.

The rearrangement joins TRBV30 to TRBJ2-7; TRBD1 aligns across 9 bases. This CDR3 region has 14 residues. CDR1 and CDR2 from the germline V gene are GTSNPN and SVGIG (reference sequence). The V gene end was trimmed by 2 bases and the J gene end by 5 bases; junction bases not matched to a gene: 7. CDR3 sequence: CAWSSGTGINEQYF. CDR3 DNA: TGTGCCTGGAGTTCCGGGACAGGGATTAACGAGCAGTACTTC.

Only one count was recorded for this clone. CDR3 coding DNA: TGTGCCAGCAAACGGGGGGGGGCCTCCTACAATGAGCAGTTCTTC. Amino acid sequence: CASKRGGASYNEQFF. The rearrangement links TRBV6-5 to TRBJ2-1; 8 bases align to TRBD2. This CDR3 contains 15 residues. The V and J ends lost 7 bases and 0 bases, in that order; junction bases with no gene match: 5. In germline, CDR1 is MNHEY, CDR2 SVGAGI.

This chain links TRBV6-1 with TRBJ2-1; TRBD1 is a possible D gene (5 bases). Germline-derived CDR1 and CDR2 are MNHNS and SASEGT. The CDR3 extends over 17 amino acids. V lost 0 bases to trimming and J lost 0 bases, with 12 bases between them. The chain's CDR3 is CASSEAIRTSSYNEQFF. CDR3 coding DNA: TGTGCCAGCAGTGAAGCAATAAGGACAAGCTCCTACAATGAGCAGTTCTTC.

A few counts support this clone. The chain is built from TRBV15 and TRBJ2-2, with D hard to call. There are 16 residues in the CDR3. Per the germline V gene, CDR1 is LNHNV and CDR2 is YYDKDF (reference sequence). V dropped 0 bases and J dropped 1 base, with 9 bases sitting between them. This chain's CDR3 is CATSRDVDRNTGELFF. The CDR3 DNA sequence: TGTGCCACCAGCAGAGATGTCGATAGGAACACCGGGGAGCTGTTTTTT.

The V and J genes are TRBV15 and TRBJ1-6; TRBD1 is a possible D gene (6 bases). This CDR3 region has 14 residues. Per germline, CDR1 LNHNV and CDR2 YYDKDF (reference sequence). Trimming took off 6 bases at V and 6 bases at J, with 12 bases between the two ends. CDR3 nucleotide sequence: TGTGCCACCAGTGACAGGCGGACTAATTCACCCCTCCACTTT. Amino acids: CATSDRRTNSPLHF.

The chain combines TRBV10-3 with TRBJ2-7, with D possibly being TRBD1 (6 bases). The CDR3 is 17 residues long. The germline V gene encodes CDR1 ENHRY and CDR2 SYGVKD. V was shortened by 0 bases and J by 3 bases, with 18 bases between the two germline ends. CDR3 coding DNA: TGTGCCATCAGTGAGTCGATTCAGGGGCCTTGGGACTACGAGCAGTACTTC. It encodes CAISESIQGPWDYEQYF.

The CDR3 DNA is TGTGCCAGCAGCTGGACAGGGAACACTGAAGCTTTCTTT. Residues: CASSWTGNTEAFF. The chain links TRBV7-2 to TRBJ1-1, with TRBD1 matching over 7 bases. Germline V gene lookup returns CDR1 SGHTA and CDR2 FQGNSA. The CDR3 is made up of 13 amino acids. The junction had 0 bases not matched to a gene; V was cut back by 4 bases and J by 1 base.

The V call is TRBV6-5, the J call TRBJ1-6; tentative D call: TRBD1 (5 bases). V lost 6 bases to trimming and J lost 10 bases, with 10 bases between them. This CDR3 spans 12 amino acids. Germline V gives CDR1 MNHEY, CDR2 SVGAGI. Written as DNA, the CDR3 is TGTGCCAGCAGCTCAGGGTTGTCACCCCTCCACTTT. This sequence encodes CASSSGLSPLHF.

This chain connects TRBV2 to TRBJ2-7; the match to TRBD1 covers 8 bases. With V trimmed by 6 bases and J by 3 bases, 7 bases remained unmatched. From germline, CDR1 is SNHLY and CDR2 FYNNEI. The CDR3 length is 14 residues. The CDR3 nucleotides read TGTGCCAGCAGAGGACCGGGACAGGTCTACGAGCAGTACTTC. This sequence encodes CASRGPGQVYEQYF.

The gene calls are TRBV7-9 and TRBJ2-3; tentative D call: TRBD1 (5 bases). The CDR3 totals 12 residues. CDR1 and CDR2 (germline): SEHNR, FQNEAQ (reference sequence). The V end lost 5 bases, the J end lost 7 bases, and 10 bases lay between the germline ends. The CDR3 sequence is CASSQGGNTQYF. CDR3 coding DNA: TGTGCCAGCAGCCAGGGTGGAAATACGCAGTATTTT. The complete variable domain, with remaining parts taken from reference TRBV7-9 and TRBJ2-3, reads DTGVSQNPRHKITKRGQNVTFRCDPISEHNRLYWYRQTLGQGPEFLTYFQNEAQLEKSRLLSDRFSAERPKGSFSTLEIQRTEQGDSAMYLCASSQGGNTQYFGPGTRLTVL.

This chain connects TRBV24-1 to TRBJ2-1; no clear D. The V gene's germline CDR1 is KGHDR and CDR2 SFDVKD. V was pared by 1 base and J by 3 bases, with 15 bases between. This CDR3 comprises 17 residues. CDR3 amino acids: CATSDFRIPPCYNEQFF. For the CDR3, the DNA is TGTGCCACCAGTGATTTCAGGATTCCTCCGTGCTACAATGAGCAGTTCTTC.

The chain combines TRBV27 with TRBJ2-2, with TRBD2 as a possible D gene (7 bases). There are 16 residues in the CDR3. Germline V gene lookup returns CDR1 MNHEY and CDR2 SMNVEV (reference sequence). Trimming stripped 7 bases from V and 5 bases from J, with 20 bases between. DNA of the CDR3: TGTGCCAGCATCCCTTTGGGGGGGGGCGGAACCGGGGAGCTGTTTTTT. This encodes CASIPLGGGGTGELFF.

The V gene is TRBV7-9, the J gene TRBJ2-1; 11 nucleotides line up with TRBD2. Per the germline V gene, CDR1 is SEHNR and CDR2 is FQNEAQ (reference sequence). The junction had 7 bases not matched to a gene; V was cut back by 5 bases and J by 7 bases. CDR3 size: 15 residues. CDR3 sequence reads: CASSPGTSGANEQFF. DNA for the CDR3: TGTGCCAGCAGCCCCGGGACTAGCGGAGCGAATGAGCAGTTCTTC.

This clone was detected only once. The chain is built from TRBV14 and TRBJ1-1; a possible D gene is TRBD1 (5 bases). The CDR3 totals 16 residues. V was shortened by 5 bases and J by 6 bases, with 22 bases between the two germline ends. The germline V gene encodes CDR1 SGHDN and CDR2 FVKESK. This chain's CDR3 is CASSSRSNTPGAEAFF. For the CDR3, the DNA is TGTGCCAGCAGCTCAAGGAGTAACACCCCGGGGGCTGAAGCTTTCTTT. The complete variable domain, with remaining parts taken from reference TRBV14 and TRBJ1-1, reads EAGVTQFPSHSVIEKGQTVTLRCDPISGHDNLYWYRRVMGKEIKFLLHFVKESKQDESGMPNNRFLAERTGGTYSTLKVQPAELEDSGVYFCASSSRSNTPGAEAFFGQGTRLTVV.

This clone has just one count. The chain has TRBV4-3 and TRBJ2-7; TRBD1 agrees at 8 bases. This CDR3 spans 12 amino acids. J was trimmed by 7 bases and V by 5 bases; bases with no gene match: 4. CDR1 and CDR2 from the germline V gene are LGHNA and YSLEER. This chain's CDR3 is CASSGQGMEQYF. The CDR3 DNA reads TGCGCCAGCAGCGGACAGGGTATGGAGCAGTACTTC.

A few counts support this clone. The chain carries TRBV7-2 and TRBJ2-7; D gene uncertain. Germline CDR1 SGHTA, CDR2 FQGNSA. Trimming cost V 3 bases and J 2 bases, with 8 bases left between them. The CDR3 contains 13 residues. CDR3 sequence reads: CASSFNSPYEQYF. The CDR3 bases are TGTGCCAGCAGCTTCAACAGTCCCTACGAGCAGTACTTC.

The chain is built from TRBV2 and TRBJ1-2; possibly TRBD1 for D (5 bases). This CDR3 has 16 residues. CDR1 and CDR2 from the germline V gene are SNHLY and FYNNEI. V shed 1 base and J shed 6 bases, with 18 bases lying between them. CDR3: CASSEDHSILGDGYTF. CDR3 DNA: TGTGCCAGCAGTGAAGACCACTCAATCTTAGGGGATGGCTACACCTTC.

V usage is TRBV6-2 or TRBV6-3 and J usage is TRBJ1-5, with D unresolved. The germline V gene encodes CDR1 MNHEY and CDR2 SVGEGT. Trimming cost V 0 bases and J 0 bases, with 9 bases left between them. This CDR3 is 16 amino acids long. The CDR3 DNA reads TGTGCCAGCAGTTACTCAGCGGGGTATAGCAATCAGCCCCAGCATTTT. This codes for CASSYSAGYSNQPQHF.

This clone showed up just a few times. The V and J genes are TRBV10-3 and TRBJ2-1; the D is unclear. The V gene's germline CDR1 is ENHRY and CDR2 SYGVKD. This CDR3 has 13 amino acids. Trimming shortened V by 0 bases and J by 8 bases, and 8 bases separated the two germline ends. CDR3 sequence (DNA): TGTGCCATCAGTGAGTCCTCAGGCGATGAGCAGTTCTTC. It specifies CAISESSGDEQFF.

The chain joins TRBV7-2 to TRBJ2-2, with 10 bases fitting TRBD1. With 5 bases clipped from V and 5 bases from J, the junction kept 8 bases outside the gene matches. This CDR3 has 16 residues. Germline lookup yields CDR1 SGHTA and CDR2 FQGNSA. CDR3 sequence: CASSTRQGAGTGELFF. In DNA, the CDR3 is TGTGCCAGCAGCACAAGACAGGGGGCGGGGACCGGGGAGCTGTTTTTT. The full variable domain, in which reference TRBV7-2 and TRBJ2-2 provide the parts outside the CDR3, is GAGVSQSPSNKVTEKGKDVELRCDPISGHTALYWYRQSLGQGLEFLIYFQGNSAPDKSGLPSDRFSAERTGGSVSTLTIQRTQQEDSAVYLCASSTRQGAGTGELFFGEGSRLTVL.

CDR3 bases: TGTGCCAGTAGTAATGCGGGGGGCGATAACTATGGCTACACCTTC. Encoded protein: CASSNAGGDNYGYTF. This sequence joins TRBV19 and TRBJ1-2; tentatively, D is TRBD1 (6 bases). Germline CDR1 is LNHDA and CDR2 is SQIVND (reference sequence). V lost 4 bases, J lost 1 base, and 13 bases lay in between. This CDR3 contains 15 residues.

The gene calls are TRBV5-1 and TRBJ2-5; D might be TRBD1 (5 bases). The CDR3 is 13 amino acids. Germline V gene lookup returns CDR1 SGHRS and CDR2 YFSETQ. Trimming took off 3 bases at V and 3 bases at J, with 9 bases between the two ends. The CDR3 DNA reads TGCGCCAGCAGCTATGACAGTAAAGAGACCCAGTACTTC. Residues: CASSYDSKETQYF.

This clone was recorded only once. The V gene is TRBV7-2, the J gene TRBJ2-1, with a possible D match to TRBD2 (5 bases). Germline CDR1 is SGHTA and CDR2 is FQGNSA. V lost 2 bases, J lost 5 bases, and 13 bases lay in between. This CDR3 has 15 amino acids. In nucleotides, the CDR3 is TGTGCCAGCAGCTTATGGGCTACGAGGGACAATGAGCAGTTCTTC. Translation gives CASSLWATRDNEQFF.

The chain joins TRBV7-9 to TRBJ1-6, with D unresolved. This CDR3 region has 18 residues. V shed 7 bases and J shed 0 bases, with 19 bases lying between them. The germline V gene encodes CDR1 SEHNR and CDR2 FQNEAQ (reference sequence). CDR3 amino acids: CASTPRAALSSYNSPLHF. The CDR3 DNA reads TGTGCCAGCACCCCGAGGGCGGCACTTAGCTCCTATAATTCACCCCTCCACTTT. The variable domain in full, with the rest retrieved from reference TRBV7-9 and TRBJ1-6, is DTGVSQNPRHKITKRGQNVTFRCDPISEHNRLYWYRQTLGQGPEFLTYFQNEAQLEKSRLLSDRFSAERPKGSFSTLEIQRTEQGDSAMYLCASTPRAALSSYNSPLHFGNGTRLTVT.

In this sample, this clone turned up once. This rearrangement joins TRBV4-3 to TRBJ2-5; 7 nucleotides align to TRBD1. The CDR3 totals 15 residues. With V trimmed by 1 base and J by 4 bases, 6 bases remained unmatched. The germline CDR1 and CDR2 sequences are LGHNA and YSLEER. This CDR3 is CASSQGIGGVETQYF. The CDR3 nucleotides are TGCGCCAGCAGCCAAGGTATAGGGGGCGTAGAGACCCAGTACTTC.

The chain is built from TRBV14 and TRBJ2-1; D gene unclear. The V gene's germline CDR1 is SGHDN and CDR2 FVKESK. The CDR3 length is 12 residues. V lost 6 bases, J lost 3 bases, and 6 bases lay in between. The CDR3 sequence is CASSLDYNEQFF. DNA for the CDR3: TGTGCCAGCAGTTTAGACTACAATGAGCAGTTCTTC. The full variable domain, in which reference TRBV14 and TRBJ2-1 provide the parts outside the CDR3, is EAGVTQFPSHSVIEKGQTVTLRCDPISGHDNLYWYRRVMGKEIKFLLHFVKESKQDESGMPNNRFLAERTGGTYSTLKVQPAELEDSGVYFCASSLDYNEQFFGPGTRLTVL.

The rearrangement links TRBV27 to TRBJ2-3; D possibly corresponds to TRBD2 (6 bases). The germline V and J ends were trimmed by 1 base and 0 bases, with 14 bases remaining between them. This CDR3 is built from 17 residues. Germline-derived CDR1 and CDR2 are MNHEY and SMNVEV (reference sequence). The CDR3 DNA reads as TGTGCCAGCAGTTTATTAGGGCGGGGAGGTAGCACAGATACGCAGTATTTT. This encodes CASSLLGRGGSTDTQYF.

The count of this clone is one. The rearrangement links TRBV4-3 to TRBJ1-5; D is uncertain. This CDR3 contains 15 residues. The V and J ends lost 1 base and 3 bases respectively, with 10 bases between them. Germline V gene data show CDR1 as LGHNA and CDR2 as YSLEER. The CDR3 DNA is TGCGCCAGCAGCCAAGGGTACGGGGTCAATCAGCCCCAGCATTTT. It codes for CASSQGYGVNQPQHF.

This clone was seen a handful of times. The chain carries TRBV15 and TRBJ1-2; 7 positions agree with TRBD1. V was clipped by 0 bases and J by 1 base; unmatched bases: 11. Germline V gene data show CDR1 as LNHNV and CDR2 as YYDKDF (reference sequence). This CDR3 is built from 18 residues. The CDR3 protein is CATSRDTPDRAINYGYTF. As DNA, the CDR3 is TGTGCCACCAGCAGAGATACCCCCGACAGGGCCATTAACTATGGCTACACCTTC.